The clone carrying this T cell receptor beta chain was detected many times. The antigen is not known. The source of the sample is a study of T cells in Graves' hyperthyroidism and ophthalmopathy. Reasons for excluding patients were uncontrolled infection, other autoimmune disease, pregnancy or lactation. Study observations and caveats: Blood samples included most of the expanded thyroid clonotypes exceeding 0.001.

RNA transcripts gave rise to amplified TCR beta CDR3 regions. The study used the HTBI primer set for a first-round RT-PCR of the TCR CDR3. From the multiplex PCR reads, TCRdb called clonotypes with MiXCR, one entry per CDR3 protein. The repertoire has 400,000 or so distinct CDR3 sequences, about 14% of them found once; the top ten carry 15% to 20%. Germline CDR1 reads MNHEY; CDR2 reads SVGAGI. This CDR3 comprises 16 residues. Trimming left V 2 bases short and J 3 bases short, with 13 bases between. The sequence was obtained from a woman in her 30s with Graves' ophthalmopathy. The sequencing sample was made of blood. V usage is TRBV6-5 and J usage is TRBJ2-2; TRBD2 is a possible D gene (5 bases). Written as DNA, the CDR3 is TGTGCCAGCAGTTACGAGGAAATGAGGGACACCGGGGAGCTGTTTTTT. Amino acids: CASSYEEMRDTGELFF.